This TCR beta chain was captured by sequencing in a study of long-term antiretroviral therapy in people with HIV. Study-wide points: Diversity rose after ART but stayed below transplant donor controls. Nothing was known about ART adherence, viral resistance or changes in therapy.

This clone came up once. Its antigen is unidentified. Germline-derived CDR1 and CDR2 are GTSNPN and SVGIG (reference sequence). The CDR3 consists of 11 residues. Trimming cost V 2 bases and J 8 bases, with 9 bases left between them. Everyone in the study who had HIV was treated in the United States. Assay version v3.0 of immunoSEQ was used, and it was run at survey level. Assay used: immunoSEQ multiplex PCR; TCRdb lists only in-frame clones, some missing. The repertoire holds about 40,000 clones, with around nine tenths as singletons. This specimen was unsorted PBMCs, taken 0.1 years before starting antiretroviral therapy. The chain couples TRBV30 to TRBJ1-2; the D is unclear. The receptor's source is a woman between 50 and 59 years old with HIV. Written as DNA, the CDR3 is TGTGCCTGGAGTATCCAGTTCGGCTACACCTTC. Translating it yields CAWSIQFGYTF.